This TCR beta chain is from a study of naive and memory T cell subsets. An equimolar mix of two oligonucleotides served as the beta constant-region primer for TRBC1 and TRBC2. The cDNA 3' end received a ligated single-stranded oligonucleotide carrying the SP2 primer and a 12-nucleotide UMI. TCRdb itself ran the UMI-ligation and nested PCR reads through MiXCR, one entry per CDR3 protein. The top ten clones hold more than 1.5% of a sample with approximately 85,000 distinct CDR3 sequences, roughly 7% of them seen once. CDR3 length equals 19 residues. The V end was cut by 1 base, the J end by 4 bases, with 25 bases between. Germline CDR1 and CDR2: SGHVS and FQNEAQ. This clonotype was counted many times.

The clonotype originates from a human donor in good health. Sample: central memory CD4+ T cells from blood. The rearrangement uses TRBV7-8 and TRBJ1-1, with D unresolved. CDR3 amino acids: CASSLGILGGVGASTEAFF. CDR3 sequence (DNA): TGTGCCAGCAGCTTAGGAATTTTGGGTGGAGTGGGCGCCAGCACTGAAGCTTTCTTT.